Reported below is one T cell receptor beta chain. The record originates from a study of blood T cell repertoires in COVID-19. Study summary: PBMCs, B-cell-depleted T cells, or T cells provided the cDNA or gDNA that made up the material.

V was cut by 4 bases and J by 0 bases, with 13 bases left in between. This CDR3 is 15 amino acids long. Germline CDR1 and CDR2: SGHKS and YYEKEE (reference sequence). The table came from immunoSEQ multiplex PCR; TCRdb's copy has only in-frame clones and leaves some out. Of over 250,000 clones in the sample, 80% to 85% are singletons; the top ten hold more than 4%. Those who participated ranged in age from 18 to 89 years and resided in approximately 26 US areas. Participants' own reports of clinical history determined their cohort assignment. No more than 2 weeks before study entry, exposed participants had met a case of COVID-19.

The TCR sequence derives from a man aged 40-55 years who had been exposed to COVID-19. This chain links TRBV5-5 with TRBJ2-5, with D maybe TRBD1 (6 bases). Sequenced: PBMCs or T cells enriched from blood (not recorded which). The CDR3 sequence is CASSRQVGYQETQYF. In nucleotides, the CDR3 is TGTGCCAGCAGCCGACAGGTGGGGTACCAAGAGACCCAGTACTTC.